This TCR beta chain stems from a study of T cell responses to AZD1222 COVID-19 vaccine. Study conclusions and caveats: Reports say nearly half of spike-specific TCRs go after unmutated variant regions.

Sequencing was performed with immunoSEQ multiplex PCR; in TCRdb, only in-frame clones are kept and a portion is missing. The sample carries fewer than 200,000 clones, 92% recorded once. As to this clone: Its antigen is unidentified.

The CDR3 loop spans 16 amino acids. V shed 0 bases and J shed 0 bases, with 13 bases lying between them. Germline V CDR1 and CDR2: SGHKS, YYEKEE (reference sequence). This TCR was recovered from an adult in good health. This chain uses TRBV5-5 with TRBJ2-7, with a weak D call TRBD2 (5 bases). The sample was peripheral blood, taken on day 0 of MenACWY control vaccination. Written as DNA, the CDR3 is TGTGCCAGCAGCTTGGCGGCAGGACTGAGCTCCTACGAGCAGTACTTC. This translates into CASSLAAGLSSYEQYF.